The 28 T cell receptor beta chains below were found in one sample sequenced in a study of shared clonotypes between healthy human individuals. Method: immunoSEQ multiplex PCR; TCRdb's copy keeps in-frame clones and lacks some. The table records 950,000 to 1,300,000 clones, 60% to 80% of them present only once. The specimen was memory CD4+ T cells sorted from blood. Subset reported: CD45RA-negative fraction. The receptors were sampled from a man younger than 30 in good health.

This chain joins TRBV5-4 and TRBJ2-7; 9 bases line up with TRBD2. Germline loops: CDR1 SGHNT, CDR2 YYREEE (reference sequence). CDR3 length: 15 residues. The J segment lost 0 bases and the V segment lost 2 bases, leaving 3 bases of the junction unmatched. CDR3 DNA: TGTGCCAGCAGCTTAACTAGCGGGTTCTCCTACGAGCAGTACTTC. Its translation: CASSLTSGFSYEQYF.

Turning to this clone: The sample contains more than one DNA sequence encoding this CDR3. The chain links TRBV27 to TRBJ2-4, with D maybe TRBD1 (5 bases). Looked up from germline, CDR1 is MNHEY and CDR2 is SMNVEV (reference sequence). Trimming took 0 bases from V and 1 from J, leaving 7 bases between them. The CDR3 sequence is 15 residues long. CDR3 bases: TGTGCCAGCAGTTTATCAGGGGTGGCCAAAAACATTCAGTACTTC. Translating gives CASSLSGVAKNIQYF.

As for this clone: The same CDR3 is also encoded by other DNA sequences in this sample. The chain carries TRBV10-3 and TRBJ1-4, with 7 bases aligning to TRBD1. The CDR3 has 13 residues. V lost 8 bases and J lost 5; bases outside the gene matches: 5. Germline V gene lookup returns CDR1 ENHRY and CDR2 SYGVKD. In DNA, the CDR3 is TGTGCCATCTCCGGGACAGAGAATGAAAAACTGTTTTTT. It is translated as CAISGTENEKLFF.

The V call is TRBV27, the J call TRBJ1-1, with D uncertain. V was pared by 2 bases and J by 4 bases, with 8 bases between. CDR3 length equals 13 residues. Germline values: CDR1 MNHEY, CDR2 SMNVEV (reference sequence). This CDR3 is CASSLTPTTEAFF. CDR3 DNA sequence: TGTGCCAGCAGTTTAACCCCCACCACTGAAGCTTTCTTT.

V usage is TRBV6-6 and J usage is TRBJ1-1; 8 positions match TRBD1. This CDR3 has 14 amino acids. Germline CDR1 MNHNY, CDR2 SVGAGI (reference sequence). The V gene end was trimmed by 7 bases and the J gene end by 2 bases; junction bases not matched to a gene: 6. The CDR3 loop reads CASNDRGRNTEAFF. The CDR3 DNA is TGTGCCAGCAATGACAGGGGCCGAAACACTGAAGCTTTCTTT.

CDR3 DNA: TGTGCCACCAGCAGAGATAGGTCCGGGGTGGGGAATAATTCACCCCTCCACTTT. Its protein product is CATSRDRSGVGNNSPLHF. The J gene is TRBJ1-6, the V gene TRBV15; D ambiguous. CDR1 and CDR2 (germline): LNHNV, YYDKDF (reference sequence). The CDR3 covers 18 residues. The V end lost 0 bases, the J end lost 5 bases, and 17 bases lay between the germline ends.

The chain is built from TRBV4-1 and TRBJ2-4; TRBD1 matches 9 bases. Germline V lookup: CDR1 MGHRA, CDR2 YSYEKL. This CDR3 contains 19 residues. Trimming at V came to 0 bases and at J to 3 bases, leaving 12 bases not matched to a gene. CDR3 DNA sequence: TGCGCCAGCAGCCAAGAGGCGGGACAGGGTGCCGTATACAAAAACATTCAGTACTTC. Protein product: CASSQEAGQGAVYKNIQYF.

Note on this clone: Sequence at one end of the junction differs from germline and may be a read error. The rearrangement joins TRBV10-1 to TRBJ1-1; no reliable D call. Germline loops: CDR1 WNHNN, CDR2 SYGVQD (reference sequence). This CDR3 region has 13 residues. The CDR3 sequence is CVSSETVNTEAFF. Here the CDR3 DNA reads TGCGTCAGCAGTGAGACGGTGAACACTGAAGCTTTCTTT.

This chain connects TRBV9 to TRBJ2-5, with a weak D call TRBD2 (6 bases). This CDR3 comprises 15 residues. The V gene's germline CDR1 is SGDLS and CDR2 YYNGEE. Trimming took off 0 bases at V and 5 bases at J, with 14 bases between the two ends. CDR3 region: CASSVGLSRGETQYF. The CDR3, as DNA: TGTGCCAGCAGCGTAGGCCTAAGCCGGGGGGAGACCCAGTACTTC. Complete variable domain (other parts from reference TRBV9 and TRBJ2-5): DSGVTQTPKHLITATGQRVTLRCSPRSGDLSVYWYQQSLDQGLQFLIQYYNGEERAKGNILERFSAQQFPDLHSELNLSSLELGDSALYFCASSVGLSRGETQYFGPGTRLLVL.

This clone has only one observation. The sample has other DNA sequences that encode this CDR3 too. The rearrangement links TRBV10-3 to TRBJ1-4; perhaps TRBD1 as D (5 bases). Trimming removed 3 bases from V and 0 bases from J, with 5 bases in between. The CDR3 has 14 amino acids. Germline-derived CDR1 and CDR2 are ENHRY and SYGVKD. The CDR3 here is CAISEGATNEKLFF. The CDR3 DNA is TGTGCCATCAGTGAAGGGGCAACTAATGAAAAACTGTTTTTT.

V usage is TRBV11-2 and J usage is TRBJ2-2; 10 bases match TRBD2. This CDR3 comprises 15 residues. The germline V gene encodes CDR1 SGHAT and CDR2 FQNNGV. With V trimmed by 4 bases and J by 7 bases, 6 bases remained unmatched. In nucleotides, the CDR3 is TGTGCCAGCAGCTCCAGCGGGAGGGCTGACGGGGAGCTGTTTTTT. Amino acid sequence: CASSSSGRADGELFF.

The chain is built from TRBV29-1 and TRBJ2-7, with D possibly being TRBD1 or TRBD2 (5 bases each). The germline V and J ends were trimmed by 0 bases and 7 bases, with 16 bases remaining between them. Germline V gene data show CDR1 as SQVTM and CDR2 as ANQGSEA. This CDR3 has 14 residues. The CDR3 nucleotides read TGCAGCGTTGAAGATGGGACGGTGAGACGTGAGCAGTACTTC. This translates into CSVEDGTVRREQYF.

The gene calls are TRBV7-2 and TRBJ2-7; 7 nucleotides match TRBD2. Germline CDR1 and CDR2: SGHTA and FQGNSA. Germline trimming cut 5 bases from V and 7 bases from J; bases unmatched to any gene: 14. The CDR3 contains 15 residues. This CDR3 is CASSPSRGRAGEQYF. DNA of the CDR3: TGTGCCAGCAGCCCTAGTCGGGGGAGGGCCGGAGAGCAGTACTTC.

The genes are TRBV6-1 and TRBJ1-2; D gene ambiguous. Germline assignment: CDR1 MNHNS and CDR2 SASEGT. V shed 10 bases and J shed 2 bases, with 20 bases lying between them. This CDR3 has 15 amino acids. This CDR3 reads CATTRVREVNYGYTF. As DNA, the CDR3 is TGTGCCACCACCAGAGTCCGGGAGGTGAACTATGGCTACACCTTC.

The chain carries TRBV14 and TRBJ2-7; D is unclear. The CDR3 consists of 19 residues. Germline CDR1 reads SGHDN; CDR2 reads FVKESK. Trimming left V 0 bases short and J 0 bases short, with 21 bases between. The CDR3 region has the DNA TGTGCCAGCAGCCAAGACTGGAGACCCGCGGCCCTGGGCTCCTACGAGCAGTACTTC. Protein sequence: CASSQDWRPAALGSYEQYF.

The CDR3 reads CASSARRGGTDQPQHF. The CDR3 DNA reads as TGCGCCAGCAGTGCCCGCCGCGGGGGGACAGACCAGCCCCAGCATTTT. The chain recombines TRBV10-2 with TRBJ1-5, with 7 bases fitting TRBD1. This CDR3 is 16 amino acids long. The germline gives CDR1 WSHSY, CDR2 SAAADI. V lost 4 bases and J lost 7; bases outside the gene matches: 13.

As to this clone: This CDR3 is also generated by other DNA sequences in the sample. The genes are TRBV10-1 and TRBJ2-3; 10 bases agree with TRBD2. V lost 0 bases and J lost 1; bases outside the gene matches: 1. There are 16 residues in the CDR3. CDR1 and CDR2 from the germline V gene are WNHNN and SYGVQD (reference sequence). CDR3 sequence reads: CASSESLAGGTDTQYF. The CDR3 DNA reads as TGCGCCAGCAGTGAGTCCCTAGCGGGGGGCACAGATACGCAGTATTTT.

This clone appeared many times. V and J are TRBV7-9 and TRBJ2-1; 11 bases align to TRBD2. J gave up 1 base and V 5 bases, and 10 bases lay outside the gene matches. CDR1 is SEHNR, CDR2 FQNEAQ, per germline (reference sequence). This CDR3 comprises 18 residues. The CDR3 is CASSQGWASGRSYNEQFF. The CDR3 nucleotides read TGTGCCAGCAGCCAGGGCTGGGCTAGCGGGAGGTCCTACAATGAGCAGTTCTTC.

The chain joins TRBV15 to TRBJ1-6, with D uncertain. CDR1 is LNHNV, CDR2 YYDKDF, per germline (reference sequence). The V end was cut by 5 bases, the J end by 5 bases, with 4 bases between. The CDR3 has 12 amino acids. DNA for the CDR3: TGTGCCACCAGCTGGGATAATTCACCCCTCCACTTT. Amino acids: CATSWDNSPLHF.

The rearrangement joins TRBV11-3 to TRBJ2-7, with 8 nucleotides matching TRBD2. Trimming at V came to 5 bases and at J to 5 bases, leaving 8 bases not matched to a gene. This CDR3 is built from 14 residues. Germline lookup yields CDR1 SGHNT and CDR2 YENEEA. Here the CDR3 DNA reads TGTGCCAGCAGCGCCGGGACTAGACTCAACGAGCAGTACTTC. Protein sequence: CASSAGTRLNEQYF.

The chain is built from TRBV7-2 and TRBJ2-3; a possible D gene is TRBD1 (6 bases). There are 16 residues in the CDR3. In germline, CDR1 is SGHTA, CDR2 FQGNSA. Trimming shortened V by 5 bases and J by 1 base, and 16 bases separated the two germline ends. For the CDR3, the DNA is TGTGCCAGCAGCCCCGCCGGCAGGGGAGGCACAGATACGCAGTATTTT. Protein product: CASSPAGRGGTDTQYF.

This clone has only a few counts. The V and J genes are TRBV7-8 and TRBJ2-7; the match to TRBD2 covers 7 bases. Per germline, CDR1 SGHVS and CDR2 FQNEAQ. The CDR3 runs to 15 residues. V trimming: 2 bases; J trimming: 4 bases; junction bases outside the gene matches: 8. The CDR3 region is CASSLRRELGYEQYF. The CDR3 DNA is TGTGCCAGCAGCTTAAGGCGGGAGCTGGGTTACGAGCAGTACTTC.

This clone was seen a handful of times. The J gene is TRBJ1-4, the V gene TRBV10-3; 7 positions match TRBD1. CDR3 length: 13 amino acids. Germline V gives CDR1 ENHRY, CDR2 SYGVKD. Germline trimming cut 6 bases from V and 3 bases from J; bases unmatched to any gene: 1. CDR3 sequence reads: CAISGTANEKLFF. The DNA for the CDR3 is TGTGCCATCAGCGGGACAGCTAATGAAAAACTGTTTTTT.

This chain uses TRBV5-1 with TRBJ1-2; D not certain. CDR1 SGHRS and CDR2 YFSETQ come from the germline V gene. V shed 1 base and J shed 8 bases, with 9 bases lying between them. This CDR3 contains 12 residues. This CDR3 reads CASSLWPGGYTF. Here the CDR3 DNA reads TGCGCCAGCAGCTTGTGGCCGGGGGGCTACACCTTC.

The chain links TRBV6-1 to TRBJ2-6; D perhaps matches TRBD1 (5 bases). Germline V gene data show CDR1 as MNHNS and CDR2 as SASEGT. Trimming took 4 bases from V and 2 from J, leaving 6 bases between them. CDR3 length: 14 amino acids. The CDR3 protein is CASSVQAGANVLTF. DNA for the CDR3: TGTGCCAGCAGTGTACAGGCTGGGGCCAACGTCCTGACTTTC.

This sequence joins TRBV18 and TRBJ2-5; a weak D match, TRBD2 (5 bases). CDR1 is KGHSH, CDR2 LQKENI, per germline. The CDR3 length is 13 residues. V was pared by 5 bases and J by 2 bases, with 9 bases between. CDR3 protein: CASSSRTQETQYF. The DNA of the CDR3 is TGTGCCAGCTCAAGCCGGACTCAAGAGACCCAGTACTTC.

This rearrangement joins TRBV2 to TRBJ1-5, with TRBD1 matching 7 bases. V was pared by 7 bases and J by 7 bases, with 10 bases of the junction left unmatched. The CDR3 runs to 14 residues. Germline CDR1 reads SNHLY; CDR2 reads FYNNEI. The CDR3 spells CASTEEGGVQPQHF. The CDR3 DNA sequence: TGTGCCAGCACCGAAGAAGGGGGCGTCCAGCCCCAGCATTTT.

This clone has just a few counts. The chain is built from TRBV28 and TRBJ2-3; TRBD2 matches at 11 bases. V was clipped by 4 bases and J by 2 bases; unmatched bases: 8. The germline V gene has CDR1 MDHEN and CDR2 SYDVKM. The CDR3 covers 17 residues. The CDR3 region is CASSSPTSGGYTDTQYF. CDR3 in DNA: TGTGCCAGCAGTTCTCCTACTAGCGGGGGATACACAGATACGCAGTATTTT.